Listed here are 12 T cell receptor beta chains from one sample, sequenced in a study of T-cell reconstitution after alpha-beta-depleted transplantation in children. Unique molecular identifiers were incorporated into the prepared TCRbeta library. Each CDR3 protein gets one entry after TCRdb re-called the PCR reads with MiXCR. The sample lists hundreds of thousands of distinct CDR3 sequences, about 25% occurring once. The input for sequencing was PBMCs, taken before TCRalphabeta/CD19-depleted stem cell transplant. The receptor source for this set is a girl aged 2 to 10 with Fanconi anemia, due to receive a stem cell transplant.

CDR3 amino acids: CASSVRASGQETQYF. The CDR3 DNA sequence: TGTGCCAGCAGCGTTAGGGCTAGCGGCCAAGAGACCCAGTACTTC. The V gene is TRBV9, the J gene TRBJ2-5, with 7 bases that match TRBD2. CDR1 is SGDLS and CDR2 is YYNGEE in the germline V gene. The V gene end was trimmed by 2 bases and the J gene end by 1 base; junction bases not matched to a gene: 5. The CDR3 is 15 residues long.

This clonotype was seen more than once but under ten times. This chain connects TRBV7-3 to TRBJ2-1, with D unresolved. The length of the CDR3 is 18 residues. CDR1 is SGHTA, CDR2 FQGTGA, per germline. Between the trimmed V and J ends, which lost 0 bases and 4 bases, there was a span of 19 bases. CDR3 sequence (DNA): TGTGCCAGCAGCTTAACCGTGGTTTGGGTTTTTCGGTACAATGAGCAGTTCTTC. The encoded protein is CASSLTVVWVFRYNEQFF.

This clonotype was picked up many times. This rearrangement joins TRBV5-1 to TRBJ2-3; D assignment may be TRBD1 or TRBD2 (5 bases each). Germline CDR1 is SGHRS and CDR2 is YFSETQ. V was cut by 1 base and J by 3 bases, with 12 bases left in between. This CDR3 has 15 amino acids. In DNA, the CDR3 is TGCGCCAGCAGCTTGACAGGAGGAGGAACAGATACGCAGTATTTT. It yields the protein CASSLTGGGTDTQYF. The whole variable domain, filled in from reference TRBV5-1 and TRBJ2-3, reads KAGVTQTPRYLIKTRGQQVTLSCSPISGHRSVSWYQQTPGQGLQFLFEYFSETQRNKGNFPGRFSGRQFSNSRSEMNVSTLELGDSALYLCASSLTGGGTDTQYFGPGTRLTVL.

V is TRBV7-7 and J is TRBJ2-5; 10 bases are a match to TRBD2. CDR1 and CDR2 from the germline V gene are SSHAT and FNYEAQ (reference sequence). V lost 2 bases to trimming and J lost 5 bases; unmatched junction nucleotides: 17. The CDR3 sequence is 19 residues long. The CDR3 loop is CASSLSPFSGGNGLETQYF. The CDR3 DNA reads as TGTGCCAGCAGCTTATCCCCATTTAGCGGGGGGAATGGTTTGGAGACCCAGTACTTC.

This sequence joins TRBV15 and TRBJ2-5; TRBD2 agrees at 10 bases. Trimming cost V 3 bases and J 1 base; bases outside gene matches: 11. Germline V gives CDR1 LNHNV, CDR2 YYDKDF (reference sequence). CDR3 length: 18 amino acids. The CDR3 DNA sequence: TGTGCCACCAGCAGCAAACCTAGCGGGAGCTCTCGCCAAGAGACCCAGTACTTC. It codes for CATSSKPSGSSRQETQYF.

This clonotype was seen many times. This chain uses TRBV15 with TRBJ2-7; 8 positions match TRBD1. CDR3 length equals 18 residues. J was trimmed by 4 bases and V by 0 bases; bases with no gene match: 14. The germline V gene has CDR1 LNHNV and CDR2 YYDKDF (reference sequence). CDR3 nucleotide sequence: TGTGCCACCAGCAGAGATCGCTTGGCTAGTGGACAGGGTTACGAGCAGTACTTC. This gives the protein CATSRDRLASGQGYEQYF.

The V gene is TRBV20-1, the J gene TRBJ1-1; 7 bases are shared with TRBD1. The CDR3 has 12 residues. Losses at the gene ends were 6 bases for V and 6 bases for J; bases not matched to a gene: 7. Germline V gene sequence: CDR1 DFQATT, CDR2 SNEGSKA (reference sequence). The CDR3 nucleotides are TGCAGTGCGTCCCCAGGGGGACCTGAAGCTTTCTTT. Its protein product is CSASPGGPEAFF.

This clonotype was observed at least ten times. The rearrangement links TRBV4-2 to TRBJ2-7; D ambiguous. Germline assignment: CDR1 LGHNA and CDR2 YNFKEQ. Deletions cut 0 bases from V and 0 bases from J, with 21 bases between. The length of the CDR3 is 19 residues. The CDR3 is CASSQDFEKWGFPSYEQYF. CDR3 nucleotides: TGTGCCAGCAGCCAAGATTTCGAAAAGTGGGGATTTCCCTCCTACGAGCAGTACTTC.

The V gene is TRBV29-1, the J gene TRBJ2-7; 10 bases are a match to TRBD2. CDR3 length: 16 residues. The trim removed 4 bases at V and 6 bases at J, leaving 15 bases unmatched. Germline V gene sequence: CDR1 SQVTM, CDR2 ANQGSEA. CDR3: CSVGFIAGGSTLEQYF. The CDR3 nucleotides read TGCAGCGTTGGTTTTATAGCGGGAGGATCCACTCTCGAGCAGTACTTC.

This clonotype came up a few times. This rearrangement joins TRBV11-3 to TRBJ2-3, with 11 bases that match TRBD2. Trimming cost V 5 bases and J 5 bases; bases outside gene matches: 6. The CDR3 spans 15 residues. Per the germline V gene, CDR1 is SGHNT and CDR2 is YENEEA. The chain's CDR3 is CASSTLAGVEDTQYF. The CDR3 DNA reads TGTGCCAGCAGCACACTAGCGGGAGTTGAAGATACGCAGTATTTT.

This clonotype was seen repeatedly, ten times or more. This sequence joins TRBV29-1 and TRBJ1-1; D gene unclear. The V and J ends lost 6 bases and 2 bases respectively, with 4 bases between them. This CDR3 has 10 residues. Germline lookup yields CDR1 SQVTM and CDR2 ANQGSEA. CDR3 nucleotides: TGCAGCGTGCTAAACACTGAAGCTTTCTTT. Protein sequence: CSVLNTEAFF.

This clonotype was picked up many times. The chain carries TRBV7-2 and TRBJ2-5, with D perhaps given as TRBD1 or TRBD2 (5 bases each). This CDR3 has 15 residues. The germline V and J ends were trimmed by 0 bases and 5 bases, with 13 bases remaining between them. Per germline, CDR1 SGHTA and CDR2 FQGNSA. DNA for the CDR3: TGTGCCAGCAGCTTAGCAGAGGGGTTCGGTGAGACCCAGTACTTC. Residues: CASSLAEGFGETQYF.